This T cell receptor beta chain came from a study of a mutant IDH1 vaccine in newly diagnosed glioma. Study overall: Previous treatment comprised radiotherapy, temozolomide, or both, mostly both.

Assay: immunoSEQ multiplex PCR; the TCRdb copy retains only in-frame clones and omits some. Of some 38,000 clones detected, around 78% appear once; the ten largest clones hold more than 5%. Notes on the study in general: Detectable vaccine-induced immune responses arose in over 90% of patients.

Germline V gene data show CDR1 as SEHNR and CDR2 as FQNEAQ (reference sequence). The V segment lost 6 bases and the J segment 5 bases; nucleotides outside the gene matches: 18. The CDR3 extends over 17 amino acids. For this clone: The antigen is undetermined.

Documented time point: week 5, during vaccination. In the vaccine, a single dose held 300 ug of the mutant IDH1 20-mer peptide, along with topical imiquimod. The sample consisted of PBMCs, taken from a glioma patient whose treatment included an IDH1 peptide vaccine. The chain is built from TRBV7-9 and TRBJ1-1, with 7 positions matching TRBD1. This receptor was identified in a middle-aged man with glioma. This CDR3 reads CASRPQTGGGRLTEAFF. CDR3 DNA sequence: TGTGCCAGCAGGCCCCAGACAGGAGGGGGCCGATTGACTGAAGCTTTCTTT. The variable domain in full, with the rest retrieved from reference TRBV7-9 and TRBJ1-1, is DTGVSQNPRHKITKRGQNVTFRCDPISEHNRLYWYRQTLGQGPEFLTYFQNEAQLEKSRLLSDRFSAERPKGSFSTLEIQRTEQGDSAMYLCASRPQTGGGRLTEAFFGQGTRLTVV.